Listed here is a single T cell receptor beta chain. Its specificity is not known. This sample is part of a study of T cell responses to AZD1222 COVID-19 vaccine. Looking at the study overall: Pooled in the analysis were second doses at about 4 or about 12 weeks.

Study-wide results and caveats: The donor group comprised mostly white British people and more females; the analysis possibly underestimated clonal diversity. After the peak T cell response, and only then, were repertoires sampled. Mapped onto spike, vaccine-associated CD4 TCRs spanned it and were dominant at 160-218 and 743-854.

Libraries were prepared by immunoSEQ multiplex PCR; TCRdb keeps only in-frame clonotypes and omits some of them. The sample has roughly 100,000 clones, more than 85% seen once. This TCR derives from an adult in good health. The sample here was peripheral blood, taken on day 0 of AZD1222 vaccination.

This CDR3 is CASSLRLEGAFQPQHF. CDR3 bases: TGTGCCAGCAGTTTAAGGTTGGAGGGGGCTTTTCAGCCCCAGCATTTT. This chain uses TRBV27 with TRBJ1-5; 7 positions match TRBD1. This CDR3 is 16 amino acids long. Germline V gene lookup returns CDR1 MNHEY and CDR2 SMNVEV (reference sequence). With 2 bases clipped from V and 6 bases from J, the junction kept 10 bases outside the gene matches.